Below are 12 T cell receptor beta chains sequenced from a single sample in a study of blood T cells in healthy people across ages. Alongside a J-beta primer mix, a sample-barcoded 5' primer served in a second PCR lasting roughly 7 to 12 cycles. TCRdb re-derived calls from the 5' RACE reads in MiXCR, one entry per CDR3 protein. The sample contains about 930,000 distinct CDR3 sequences, 25% to 30% of which appear only once. These data also formed part of another study, on T cells of mothers and their children.

Sequencing was performed on blood. These TCRs come from a woman aged 40 to 50 in good health.

This clonotype was found many times. This chain uses TRBV6-5 with TRBJ2-1, with a possible D match to TRBD2 (6 bases). The germline V and J ends were trimmed by 0 bases and 8 bases, with 23 bases remaining between them. Germline assignment: CDR1 MNHEY and CDR2 SVGAGI. This CDR3 is 18 amino acids long. Here the CDR3 DNA reads TGTGCCAGCAGTTACTCTCTCGGGGGTCGCAGCCGCCTGCATGAGCAGTTCTTC. Amino acids: CASSYSLGGRSRLHEQFF.

In its sample, this clonotype was seen a few times. The chain joins TRBV5-1 to TRBJ1-2, with no clear D. Germline CDR1 SGHRS, CDR2 YFSETQ. Trimming took 5 bases from V and 8 from J, leaving 19 bases between them. CDR3 length: 14 amino acids. CDR3 residues: CASRRLVGPSGYTF. The CDR3 region has the DNA TGCGCCAGCAGAAGGCTAGTAGGGCCCAGCGGCTACACCTTC.

Many counts were recorded for this clonotype. CDR3 region: CASTGQGGTDTQYF. CDR3 bases: TGTGCCAGCACCGGACAGGGGGGGACAGATACGCAGTATTTT. This chain uses TRBV12-3 or TRBV12-4 with TRBJ2-3, with 10 bases lining up with TRBD1. CDR3 size: 14 residues. V gave up 7 bases and J gave up 3 bases; unmatched junction bases: 4.

This clonotype was counted between two and nine times. The gene calls are TRBV27 and TRBJ2-3, with D possibly TRBD1 on 5 matching bases. Germline assignment: CDR1 MNHEY and CDR2 SMNVEV (reference sequence). The V and J ends lost 2 bases and 2 bases respectively, with 11 bases between them. This CDR3 region has 15 residues. The CDR3 is CASSLARGITDTQYF. The CDR3 DNA is TGTGCCAGCAGTTTAGCAAGGGGCATCACAGATACGCAGTATTTT.

On this clonotype itself: Germline and junction disagree at one end, which may indicate a read error. This chain joins TRBV9 and TRBJ2-7; D not resolved. In germline, CDR1 is SGDLS, CDR2 YYNGEE. This CDR3 comprises 13 residues. The CDR3 DNA is TGTGCCGGCAGCGTAAATCCTACCTACGAGCAGTACTTC. This sequence encodes CAGSVNPTYEQYF.

This clonotype was recorded a few times. This chain joins TRBV6-5 and TRBJ2-7; a weak D match, TRBD2 (6 bases). Trimming stripped 0 bases from V and 2 bases from J, with 14 bases between. Germline V gene data show CDR1 as MNHEY and CDR2 as SVGAGI. This CDR3 has 16 residues. This chain's CDR3 is CASSYSMAAGTYEQYF. DNA for the CDR3: TGTGCCAGCAGTTACTCGATGGCTGCGGGGACCTACGAGCAGTACTTC.

This clonotype turned up a few times. The chain combines TRBV6-6 with TRBJ2-1, with TRBD2 matching 12 bases. CDR3 length equals 19 residues. V lost 4 bases and J lost 5; bases outside the gene matches: 15. Germline V gene data show CDR1 as MNHNY and CDR2 as SVGAGI (reference sequence). The CDR3 sequence is CASSSRLWLAGGPDNEQFF. CDR3 sequence (DNA): TGTGCCAGCAGTTCCCGCCTTTGGCTAGCGGGGGGGCCCGACAATGAGCAGTTCTTC.

This clonotype turned up a few times. This chain uses TRBV7-2 with TRBJ2-1; 11 positions agree with TRBD2. The V gene's germline CDR1 is SGHTA and CDR2 FQGNSA. The V gene end was trimmed by 4 bases and the J gene end by 7 bases; junction bases not matched to a gene: 9. CDR3 length: 16 amino acids. The CDR3 bases are TGTGCCAGCAGCTCGGGACTAGCGGAGGGACGGAATGAGCAGTTCTTC. Its protein is CASSSGLAEGRNEQFF.

This chain uses TRBV20-1 with TRBJ1-3; D is uncertain. V was pared by 0 bases and J by 4 bases, with 10 bases between. Germline V gene lookup returns CDR1 DFQATT and CDR2 SNEGSKA (reference sequence). The CDR3 loop spans 14 amino acids. CDR3 sequence reads: CSARDEGGGNTIYF. CDR3 DNA: TGCAGTGCTAGAGATGAGGGAGGGGGAAACACCATATATTTT.

This clonotype was detected ten times or more. The chain is built from TRBV4-3 and TRBJ1-6; 7 nucleotides align to TRBD1. The V segment lost 4 bases and the J segment 0 bases; nucleotides outside the gene matches: 12. CDR1 and CDR2 (germline): LGHNA, YSLEER. The CDR3 totals 19 residues. The CDR3 here is CASSPDWAGGSSYNSPLHF. The DNA of the CDR3 is TGCGCCAGCAGCCCCGATTGGGCAGGGGGGTCCTCCTATAATTCACCCCTCCACTTT.

The genes are TRBV12-3 or TRBV12-4 and TRBJ1-2, with D unclear. V was shortened by 3 bases and J by 7 bases, with 9 bases between the two germline ends. The length of the CDR3 is 12 residues. For the CDR3, the DNA is TGTGCCAGCAGTTTTTCAGGATCTGGCTACACCTTC. Protein product: CASSFSGSGYTF.

There are a few counts of this clonotype. The J gene is TRBJ2-7, the V gene TRBV7-9; 8 bases agree with TRBD1. V shed 4 bases and J 10 bases; nucleotides not matched to a gene: 12. The CDR3 is 14 amino acids. The V gene's germline CDR1 is SEHNR and CDR2 FQNEAQ (reference sequence). The CDR3 nucleotides read TGTGCCAGCAGCTCGACAGGGGACCAAGAGGCCCAGTACTTC. This encodes CASSSTGDQEAQYF. Full variable domain (remainder filled in from reference TRBV7-9 and TRBJ2-7): DTGVSQNPRHKITKRGQNVTFRCDPISEHNRLYWYRQTLGQGPEFLTYFQNEAQLEKSRLLSDRFSAERPKGSFSTLEIQRTEQGDSAMYLCASSSTGDQEAQYFGPGTRLTVT.